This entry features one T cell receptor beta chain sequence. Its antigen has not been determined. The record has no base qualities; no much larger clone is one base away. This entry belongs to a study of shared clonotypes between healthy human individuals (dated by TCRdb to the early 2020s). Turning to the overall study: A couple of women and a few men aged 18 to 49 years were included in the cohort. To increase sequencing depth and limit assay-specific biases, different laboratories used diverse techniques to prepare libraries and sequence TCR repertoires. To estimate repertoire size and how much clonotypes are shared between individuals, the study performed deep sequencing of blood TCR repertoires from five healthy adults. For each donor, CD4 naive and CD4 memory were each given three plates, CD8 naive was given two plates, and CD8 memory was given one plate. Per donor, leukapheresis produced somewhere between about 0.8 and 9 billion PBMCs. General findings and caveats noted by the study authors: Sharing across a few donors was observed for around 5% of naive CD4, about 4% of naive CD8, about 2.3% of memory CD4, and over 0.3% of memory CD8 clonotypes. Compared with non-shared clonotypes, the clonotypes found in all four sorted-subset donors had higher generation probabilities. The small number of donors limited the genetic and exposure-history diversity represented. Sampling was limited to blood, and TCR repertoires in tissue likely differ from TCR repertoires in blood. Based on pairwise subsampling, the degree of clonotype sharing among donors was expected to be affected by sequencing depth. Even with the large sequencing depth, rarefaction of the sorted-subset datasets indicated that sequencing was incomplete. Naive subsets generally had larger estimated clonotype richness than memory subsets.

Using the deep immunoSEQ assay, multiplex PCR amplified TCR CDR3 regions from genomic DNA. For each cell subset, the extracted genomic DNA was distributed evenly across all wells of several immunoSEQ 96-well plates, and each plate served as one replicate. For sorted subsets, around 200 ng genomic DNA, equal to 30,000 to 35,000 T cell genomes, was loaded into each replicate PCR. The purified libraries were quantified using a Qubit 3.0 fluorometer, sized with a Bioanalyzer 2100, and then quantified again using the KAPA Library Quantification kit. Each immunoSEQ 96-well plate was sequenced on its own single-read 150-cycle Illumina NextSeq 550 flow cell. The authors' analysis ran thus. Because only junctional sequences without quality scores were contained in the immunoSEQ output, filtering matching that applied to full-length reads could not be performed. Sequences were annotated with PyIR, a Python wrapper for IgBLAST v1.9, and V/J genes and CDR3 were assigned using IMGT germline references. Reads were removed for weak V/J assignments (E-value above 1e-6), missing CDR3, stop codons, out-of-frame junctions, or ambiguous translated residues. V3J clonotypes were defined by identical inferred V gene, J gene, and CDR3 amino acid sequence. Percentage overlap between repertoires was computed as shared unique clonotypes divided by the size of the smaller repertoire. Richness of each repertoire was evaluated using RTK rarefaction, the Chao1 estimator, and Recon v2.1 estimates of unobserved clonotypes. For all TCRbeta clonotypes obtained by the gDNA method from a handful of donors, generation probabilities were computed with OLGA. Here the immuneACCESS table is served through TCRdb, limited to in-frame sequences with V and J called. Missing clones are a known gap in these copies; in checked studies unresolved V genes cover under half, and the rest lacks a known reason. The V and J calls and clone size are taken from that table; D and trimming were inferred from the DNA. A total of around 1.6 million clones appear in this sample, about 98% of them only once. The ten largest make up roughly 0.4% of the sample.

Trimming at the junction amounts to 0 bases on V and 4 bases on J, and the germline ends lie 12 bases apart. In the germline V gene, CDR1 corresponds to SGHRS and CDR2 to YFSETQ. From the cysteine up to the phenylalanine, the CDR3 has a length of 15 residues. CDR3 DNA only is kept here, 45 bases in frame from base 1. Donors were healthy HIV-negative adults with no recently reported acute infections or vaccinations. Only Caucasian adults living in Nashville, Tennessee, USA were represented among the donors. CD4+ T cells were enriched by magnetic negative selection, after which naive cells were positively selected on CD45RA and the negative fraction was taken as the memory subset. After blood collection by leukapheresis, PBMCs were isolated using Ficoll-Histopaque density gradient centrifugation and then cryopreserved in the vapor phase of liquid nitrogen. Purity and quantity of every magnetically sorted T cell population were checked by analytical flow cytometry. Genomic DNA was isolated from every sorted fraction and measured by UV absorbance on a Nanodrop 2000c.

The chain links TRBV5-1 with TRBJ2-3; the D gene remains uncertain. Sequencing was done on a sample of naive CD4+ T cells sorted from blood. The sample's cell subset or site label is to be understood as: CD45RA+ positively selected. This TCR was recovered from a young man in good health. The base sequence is TGCGCCAGCAGCTTGGTGTCCCAAACTGCAGATACGCAGTATTTT. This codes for CASSLVSQTADTQYF.